This T cell receptor (beta chain) is from a study of control samples from healthy donors and cancer patients. Measured with immunoSEQ multiplex PCR; TCRdb has only the in-frame clones, and not every one. Among about 250,000 clones listed, approximately 80% were seen once. The specimen was PBMCs. The sequence derives from a woman in her sixties or seventies with lung cancer.

The CDR3 nucleotides are TGCGCCAGCAGACCCGGATACAATGAGCAGTTCTTC. Its translation: CASRPGYNEQFF. The rearrangement links TRBV5-1 to TRBJ2-1; no clear D gene. Germline assignment: CDR1 SGHRS and CDR2 YFSETQ. Trimming pared 5 bases from V and 4 bases from J, leaving 7 bases between. The length of the CDR3 is 12 residues.